Reported below is one T cell receptor beta chain. With survey level as its setting, the immunoSEQ assay was v3.0. Libraries were prepared by immunoSEQ multiplex PCR; TCRdb keeps only in-frame clonotypes and omits some of them. Here the sample spans 12,000 or so clones, roughly 82% being singletons. Trimming at V came to 4 bases and at J to 3 bases, leaving 8 bases not matched to a gene. Looked up from germline, CDR1 is MGHRA and CDR2 is YSYEKL. The CDR3 consists of 16 residues. The data originate from a study of long-term antiretroviral therapy in people with HIV. The sequencing used unsorted PBMCs, collected about 8 years after starting antiretroviral therapy. The sequence was obtained from a man aged 45 to 65 with HIV. V is TRBV4-1 and J is TRBJ2-2; TRBD2 aligns across 7 bases. The CDR3, as DNA: TGCGCCAGCAGCCCGACGGGGGGTCCCCACACCGGGGAGCTGTTTTTT. Amino acid sequence: CASSPTGGPHTGELFF.